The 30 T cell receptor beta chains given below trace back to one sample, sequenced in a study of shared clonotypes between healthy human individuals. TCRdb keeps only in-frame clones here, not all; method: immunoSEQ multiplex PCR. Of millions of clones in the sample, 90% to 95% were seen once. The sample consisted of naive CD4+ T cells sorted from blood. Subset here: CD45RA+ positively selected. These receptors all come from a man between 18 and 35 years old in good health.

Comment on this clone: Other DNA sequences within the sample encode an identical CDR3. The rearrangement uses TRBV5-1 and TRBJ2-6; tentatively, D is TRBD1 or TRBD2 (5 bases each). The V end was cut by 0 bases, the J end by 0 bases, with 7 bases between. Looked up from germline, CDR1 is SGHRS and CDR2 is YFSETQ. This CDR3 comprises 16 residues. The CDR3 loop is CASSLDGASGANVLTF. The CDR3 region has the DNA TGCGCCAGCAGCTTGGACGGGGCCTCTGGGGCCAACGTCCTGACTTTC.

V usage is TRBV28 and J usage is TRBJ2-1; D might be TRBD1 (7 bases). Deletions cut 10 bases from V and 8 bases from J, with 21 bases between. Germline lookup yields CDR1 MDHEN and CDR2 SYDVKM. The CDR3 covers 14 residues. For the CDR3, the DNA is TGTGCCACCCTGCGGGACAGACGATCTCATGAGCAGTTCTTC. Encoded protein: CATLRDRRSHEQFF.

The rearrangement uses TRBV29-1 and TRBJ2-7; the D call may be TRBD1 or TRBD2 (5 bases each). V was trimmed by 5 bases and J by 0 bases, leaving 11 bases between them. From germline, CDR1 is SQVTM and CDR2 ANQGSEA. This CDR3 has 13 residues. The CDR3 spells CSVWDARSYEQYF. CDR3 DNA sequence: TGCAGCGTTTGGGACGCCCGCTCCTACGAGCAGTACTTC.

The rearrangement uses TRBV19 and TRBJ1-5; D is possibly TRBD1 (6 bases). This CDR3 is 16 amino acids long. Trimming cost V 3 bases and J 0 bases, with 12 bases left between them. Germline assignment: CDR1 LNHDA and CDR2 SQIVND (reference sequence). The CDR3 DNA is TGTGCCAGTAGTATCACAGGGACGTATAGCAATCAGCCCCAGCATTTT. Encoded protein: CASSITGTYSNQPQHF.

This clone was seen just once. CDR3 loop: CASTQEFSNQPQHF. The CDR3 region has the DNA TGTGCCAGCACCCAGGAGTTTAGCAATCAGCCCCAGCATTTT. The V gene is TRBV6-1, the J gene TRBJ1-5; the D is unclear. The V gene's germline CDR1 is MNHNS and CDR2 SASEGT. This CDR3 contains 14 residues. V was clipped by 7 bases and J by 0 bases, with 10 bases between them.

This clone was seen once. CDR3 DNA sequence: TGTGCCAGTAGTATATTCCCTAGCGGGAGGGCAGATACGCAGTATTTT. Translation: CASSIFPSGRADTQYF. The V and J genes are TRBV19 and TRBJ2-3; 12 positions match TRBD2. Germline V gene data show CDR1 as LNHDA and CDR2 as SQIVND (reference sequence). The V and J ends lost 2 bases and 4 bases, in that order; junction bases with no gene match: 4. CDR3 length: 16 amino acids.

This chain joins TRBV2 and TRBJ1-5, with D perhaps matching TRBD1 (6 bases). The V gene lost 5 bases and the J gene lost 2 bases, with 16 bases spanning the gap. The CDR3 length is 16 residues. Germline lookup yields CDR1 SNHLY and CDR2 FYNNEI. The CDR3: CASSQLQGGGNQPQHF. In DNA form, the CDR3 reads TGTGCCAGCAGTCAATTACAGGGAGGCGGCAATCAGCCCCAGCATTTT.

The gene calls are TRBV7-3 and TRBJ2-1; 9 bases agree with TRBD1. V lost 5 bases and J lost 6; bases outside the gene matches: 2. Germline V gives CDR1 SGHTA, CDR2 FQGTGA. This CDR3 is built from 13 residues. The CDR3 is CASSPGQGNEQFF. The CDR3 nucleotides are TGTGCCAGCAGCCCGGGACAGGGCAATGAGCAGTTCTTC.

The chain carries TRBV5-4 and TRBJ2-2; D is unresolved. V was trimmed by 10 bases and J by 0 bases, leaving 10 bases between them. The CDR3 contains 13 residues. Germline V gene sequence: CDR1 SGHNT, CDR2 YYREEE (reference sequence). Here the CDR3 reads CAGSGPNTGELFF. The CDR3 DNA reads TGTGCCGGTAGTGGGCCGAACACCGGGGAGCTGTTTTTT.

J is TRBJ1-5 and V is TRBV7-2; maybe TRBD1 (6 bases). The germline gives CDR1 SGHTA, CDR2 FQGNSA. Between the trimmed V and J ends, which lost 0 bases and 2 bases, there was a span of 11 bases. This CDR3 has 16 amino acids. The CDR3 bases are TGTGCCAGCAGCTTAGCACGGGGGGCTGGCAATCAGCCCCAGCATTTT. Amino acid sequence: CASSLARGAGNQPQHF.

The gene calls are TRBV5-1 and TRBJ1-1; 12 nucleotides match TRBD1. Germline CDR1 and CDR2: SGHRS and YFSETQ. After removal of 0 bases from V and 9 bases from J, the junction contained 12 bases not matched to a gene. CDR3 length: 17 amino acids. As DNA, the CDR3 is TGCGCCAGCAGCTTGGAGGCTAGTCCGGGACAGGGGGCGCAAGCTTTCTTT. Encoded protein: CASSLEASPGQGAQAFF.

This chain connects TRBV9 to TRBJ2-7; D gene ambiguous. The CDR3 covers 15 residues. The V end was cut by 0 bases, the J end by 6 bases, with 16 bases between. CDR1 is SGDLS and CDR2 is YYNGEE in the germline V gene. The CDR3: CASSVGAGKGFEQYF. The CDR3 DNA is TGTGCCAGCAGCGTAGGGGCAGGTAAAGGATTCGAGCAGTACTTC.

CDR3 sequence reads: CASRILGTGELFF. CDR3 nucleotides: TGTGCCAGTAGAATCTTGGGGACCGGGGAGCTGTTTTTT. The chain uses TRBV11-2 and TRBJ2-2; D gene ambiguous. This CDR3 has 13 amino acids. The V gene's germline CDR1 is SGHAT and CDR2 FQNNGV. The ends were cut back, 9 bases at V and 5 bases at J, with 13 bases in the middle.

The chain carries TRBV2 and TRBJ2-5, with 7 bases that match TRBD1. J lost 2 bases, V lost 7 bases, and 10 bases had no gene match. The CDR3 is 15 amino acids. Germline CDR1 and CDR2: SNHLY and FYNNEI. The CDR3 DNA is TGTGCCAGCAAACGAACAGGGGCACCTCAAGAGACCCAGTACTTC. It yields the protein CASKRTGAPQETQYF.

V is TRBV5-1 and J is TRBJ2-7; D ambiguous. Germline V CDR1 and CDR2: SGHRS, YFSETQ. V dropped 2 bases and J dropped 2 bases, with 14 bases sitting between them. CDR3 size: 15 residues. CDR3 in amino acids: CASSFSTEQPYEQYF. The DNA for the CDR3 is TGCGCCAGCAGCTTTTCGACGGAGCAACCCTACGAGCAGTACTTC.

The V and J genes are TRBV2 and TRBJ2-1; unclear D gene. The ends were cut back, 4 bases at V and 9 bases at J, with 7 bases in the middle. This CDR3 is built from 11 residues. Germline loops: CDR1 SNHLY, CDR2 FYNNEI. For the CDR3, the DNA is TGTGCCAGCAGTGTTTTAAGTGAGCAGTTCTTC. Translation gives CASSVLSEQFF.

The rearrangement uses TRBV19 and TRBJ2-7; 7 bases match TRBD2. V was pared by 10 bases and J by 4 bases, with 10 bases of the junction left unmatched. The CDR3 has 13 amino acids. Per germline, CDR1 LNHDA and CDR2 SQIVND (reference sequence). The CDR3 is CATSQGEGYEQYF. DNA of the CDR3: TGTGCCACCTCCCAAGGGGAGGGGTACGAGCAGTACTTC.

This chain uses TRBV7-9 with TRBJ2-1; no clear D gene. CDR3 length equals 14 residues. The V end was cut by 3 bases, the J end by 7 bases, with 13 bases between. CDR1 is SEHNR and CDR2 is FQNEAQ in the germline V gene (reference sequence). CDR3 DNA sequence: TGTGCCAGCAGCTTTCAGGCGGTTGGGAATGAGCAGTTCTTC. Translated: CASSFQAVGNEQFF.

Here the CDR3 reads CASSISEGLYEQYF. The CDR3 nucleotides are TGTGCCAGTAGTATCTCGGAGGGACTCTACGAGCAGTACTTC. The chain combines TRBV19 with TRBJ2-7; D may be TRBD2 (6 bases). The CDR3 loop spans 14 amino acids. Germline assignment: CDR1 LNHDA and CDR2 SQIVND (reference sequence). V lost 3 bases to trimming and J lost 3 bases, with 12 bases between them. Together with reference TRBV19 and TRBJ2-7, the CDR3 gives the full variable domain: DGGITQSPKYLFRKEGQNVTLSCEQNLNHDAMYWYRQDPGQGLRLIYYSQIVNDFQKGDIAEGYSVSREKKESFPLTVTSAQKNPTAFYLCASSISEGLYEQYFGPGTRLTVT.

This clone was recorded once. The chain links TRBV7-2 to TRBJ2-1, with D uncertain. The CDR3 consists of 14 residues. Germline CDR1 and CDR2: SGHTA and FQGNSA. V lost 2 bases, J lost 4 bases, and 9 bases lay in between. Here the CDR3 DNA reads TGTGCCAGCAGCTTAAGTAATAGGTACAATGAGCAGTTCTTC. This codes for CASSLSNRYNEQFF.

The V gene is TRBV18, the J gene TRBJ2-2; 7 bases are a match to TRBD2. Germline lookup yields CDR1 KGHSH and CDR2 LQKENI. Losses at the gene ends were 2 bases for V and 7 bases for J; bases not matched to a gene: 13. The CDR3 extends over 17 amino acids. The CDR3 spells CASSPYSSGIRHGELFF. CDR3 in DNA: TGTGCCAGCTCACCATATTCGAGCGGGATTCGCCACGGGGAGCTGTTTTTT.

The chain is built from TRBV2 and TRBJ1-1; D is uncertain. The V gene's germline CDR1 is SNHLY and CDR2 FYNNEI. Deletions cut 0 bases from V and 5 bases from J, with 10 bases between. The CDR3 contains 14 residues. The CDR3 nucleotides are TGTGCCAGCAGTGAAGCGCGAGGTAGGACTGAAGCTTTCTTT. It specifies CASSEARGRTEAFF.

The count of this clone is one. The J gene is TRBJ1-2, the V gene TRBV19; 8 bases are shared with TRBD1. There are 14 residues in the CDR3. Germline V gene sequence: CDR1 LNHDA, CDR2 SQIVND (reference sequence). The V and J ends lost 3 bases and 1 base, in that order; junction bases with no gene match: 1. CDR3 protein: CASSMGQVNYGYTF. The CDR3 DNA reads TGTGCCAGTAGTATGGGACAGGTTAACTATGGCTACACCTTC.

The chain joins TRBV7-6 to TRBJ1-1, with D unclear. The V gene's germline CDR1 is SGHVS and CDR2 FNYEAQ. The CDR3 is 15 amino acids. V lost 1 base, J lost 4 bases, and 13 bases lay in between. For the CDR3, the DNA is TGTGCCAGCAGCTTAGTGGGAGGGAGTTCCACTGAAGCTTTCTTT. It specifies CASSLVGGSSTEAFF.

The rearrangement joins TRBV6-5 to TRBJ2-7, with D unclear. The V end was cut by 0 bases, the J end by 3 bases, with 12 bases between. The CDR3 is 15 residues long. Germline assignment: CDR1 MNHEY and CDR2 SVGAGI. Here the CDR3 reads CASSYSQKPYYEQYF. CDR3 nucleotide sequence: TGTGCCAGCAGTTACTCGCAGAAACCGTACTACGAGCAGTACTTC.

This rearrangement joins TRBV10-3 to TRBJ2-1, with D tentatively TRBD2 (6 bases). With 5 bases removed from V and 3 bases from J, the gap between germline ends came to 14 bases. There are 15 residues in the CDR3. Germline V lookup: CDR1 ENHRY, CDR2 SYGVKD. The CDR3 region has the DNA TGTGCCATCAGTCCCGGGACTGGCCTCTACAATGAGCAGTTCTTC. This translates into CAISPGTGLYNEQFF.

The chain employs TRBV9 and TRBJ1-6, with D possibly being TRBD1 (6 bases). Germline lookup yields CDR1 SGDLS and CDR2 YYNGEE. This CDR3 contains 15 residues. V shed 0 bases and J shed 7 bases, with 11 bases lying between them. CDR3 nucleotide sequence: TGTGCCAGCAGCGTAGAGGGGGGCCCCAATTCACCCCTCCACTTT. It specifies CASSVEGGPNSPLHF.

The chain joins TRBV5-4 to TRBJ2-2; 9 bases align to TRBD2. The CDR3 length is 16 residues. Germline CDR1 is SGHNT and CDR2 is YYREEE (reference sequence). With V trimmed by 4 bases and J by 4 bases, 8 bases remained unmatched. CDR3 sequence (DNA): TGTGCCAGCAGCCTCCTTAGCGGGAGTGGCACCGGGGAGCTGTTTTTT. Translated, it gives CASSLLSGSGTGELFF.

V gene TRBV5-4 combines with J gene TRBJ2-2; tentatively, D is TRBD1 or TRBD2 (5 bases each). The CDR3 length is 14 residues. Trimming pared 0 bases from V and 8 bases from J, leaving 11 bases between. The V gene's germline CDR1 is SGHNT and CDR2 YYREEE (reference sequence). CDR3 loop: CASSLADGAGELFF. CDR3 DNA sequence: TGTGCCAGCAGCTTGGCCGACGGGGCGGGGGAGCTGTTTTTT.

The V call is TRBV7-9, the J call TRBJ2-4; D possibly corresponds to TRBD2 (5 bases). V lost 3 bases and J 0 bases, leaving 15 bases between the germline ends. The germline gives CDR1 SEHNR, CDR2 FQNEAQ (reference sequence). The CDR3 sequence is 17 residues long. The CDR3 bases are TGTGCCAGCAGCTTCGTCGGGGTTGCTCAAGCCAAAAACATTCAGTACTTC. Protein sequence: CASSFVGVAQAKNIQYF.